This is a list of T cell receptor beta chains from one sample in a study of cytomegalovirus exposure and HLA in healthy donors. Assay: immunoSEQ multiplex PCR; the TCRdb copy retains only in-frame clones and omits some. The data hold more than 95,000 clones, with 60% to 85% observed a single time. Sequencing used PBMCs. These receptor sequences come from a young woman in good health and CMV-seronegative. The CDR3 runs from the conserved cysteine through the conserved F or W. A D gene is named only where the DNA matches it firmly. Size tells how often a clone was seen (once, few, many) or the class of an expanded clone, and some rows leave it out.

>TRBJ1-1|-|TRBV27|TRBD1
CASSGDRLNTEAFF
TGTGCCAGCAGTGGGGACAGGTTGAACACTGAAGCTTTCTTT
>TRBJ1-1|few|TRBV29-1|-
CSVAGTSNTEAFF
TGCAGCGTCGCCGGGACATCGAACACTGAAGCTTTCTTT
>TRBJ2-7|-|TRBV19|TRBD1
CASSSGTGSYEQYF
TGTGCCAGTAGTTCCGGGACAGGATCCTACGAGCAGTACTTC
>TRBJ2-7|-|TRBV5-1|TRBD1
CASSFSTGGSYEQYF
TGCGCCAGCAGCTTCTCGACAGGGGGCTCCTACGAGCAGTACTTC
>TRBJ1-2|-|TRBV5-1|TRBD1
CASSLGQGRYYTF
TGCGCCAGCAGCCTTGGACAGGGCCGATACTACACCTTC
>TRBJ1-1|-|TRBV5-5|-
CASSPFNTEAFF
TGTGCCAGCAGCCCCTTTAACACTGAAGCTTTCTTT
>TRBJ1-2|-|TRBV28|TRBD1
CASSRMTGHYGYTF
TGTGCCAGCAGTCGTATGACAGGGCACTATGGCTACACCTTC
>TRBJ2-2|-|TRBV28|TRBD1
CATGGTGELFF
TGTGCCACAGGGGGAACCGGGGAGCTGTTTTTT
>TRBJ2-1|-|TRBV7-2|TRBD1
CASSKDRGQFF
TGTGCCAGCAGCAAGGACAGGGGGCAGTTCTTC
>TRBJ1-1|-|TRBV5-6|TRBD1
CASRVEGQGLDSTEAFF
TGTGCCAGCAGAGTAGAGGGACAGGGATTGGATAGCACTGAAGCTTTCTTT
>TRBJ2-7|once|TRBV18|TRBD1
CASSPPGQSYEQYF
TGTGCCAGCTCCCCACCGGGACAGAGTTACGAGCAGTACTTC
>TRBJ1-2|once|TRBV6-5|-
CASSYRPAGVNYGYTF
TGTGCCAGCAGTTACCGACCTGCAGGGGTAAACTATGGCTACACCTTC
>TRBJ2-3|-|TRBV6-5|-
CASSTGSTDTQYF
TGTGCCAGCAGTACCGGGAGCACAGATACGCAGTATTTT
>TRBJ1-2|once|TRBV15|-
CATSLPTEANYGYTF
TGTGCCACCAGCCTACCGACGGAGGCTAACTATGGCTACACCTTC
>TRBJ2-1|-|TRBV28|TRBD2
CASSTRTSGSRSYNEQFF
TGTGCCAGCAGTACCAGGACTAGCGGGTCCCGCTCCTACAATGAGCAGTTCTTC
>TRBJ1-1|-|TRBV9|-
CASSVSGGNTEAFF
TGTGCCAGCAGCGTATCCGGGGGGAACACTGAAGCTTTCTTT
>TRBJ2-5|-|TRBV9|-
CASSDAHQETQYF
TGTGCCAGCAGCGACGCGCACCAAGAGACCCAGTACTTC
>TRBJ1-5|-|TRBV29-1|-
CSARENSNQPQHF
TGCAGCGCTAGAGAAAATAGCAATCAGCCCCAGCATTTT
>TRBJ1-5|-|TRBV28|-
CASTLWGAGGNQPQHF
TGTGCCAGCACTCTCTGGGGGGCGGGGGGCAATCAGCCCCAGCATTTT
>TRBJ2-1|-|TRBV27|TRBD2
CASSPWTSGGGGEQFF
TGTGCCAGCAGTCCATGGACTAGCGGGGGTGGTGGTGAGCAGTTCTTC
>TRBJ2-1|-|TRBV19|-
CASSIRGVNNEQFF
TGTGCCAGTAGTATACGTGGAGTAAACAATGAGCAGTTCTTC
>TRBJ2-7|once|TRBV6-1|-
CASSETRRGLYEQYF
TGTGCCAGCAGTGAAACACGGAGGGGCCTCTACGAGCAGTACTTC
>TRBJ1-3|-|TRBV10-3|-
CAISESRGGRQNSGNTIYF
TGTGCCATCAGTGAGTCAAGAGGAGGGAGGCAAAACTCTGGAAACACCATATATTTT
>TRBJ1-1|few|TRBV25-1|-
CASSGWAGGFTEAFF
TGTGCCAGCAGTGGATGGGCGGGAGGGTTCACTGAAGCTTTCTTT
>TRBJ2-3|few|TRBV29-1|-
CSVERIDTQYF
TGCAGCGTTGAGCGCATAGATACGCAGTATTTT
>TRBJ1-6|-|TRBV6-6|-
CASTKGGRDSPLHF
TGTGCCAGCACAAAGGGGGGGAGAGATTCACCCCTCCACTTT
>TRBJ1-2|-|TRBV2|TRBD1
CAIWGQGAGYTF
TGTGCCATCTGGGGGCAGGGGGCTGGCTACACCTTC
>TRBJ2-5|-|TRBV4-1|-
CASSQDWALETQYF
TGCGCCAGCAGCCAAGATTGGGCTTTAGAGACCCAGTACTTC
>TRBJ2-7|-|TRBV9|-
CASSAGQGTHEQYF
TGTGCCAGCAGCGCGGGTCAGGGTACCCACGAGCAGTACTTC
>TRBJ1-6|-|TRBV28|TRBD1
CASSHRTGDSPLHF
TGTGCCAGCAGTCACCGGACAGGGGACTCACCCCTCCACTTT
>TRBJ2-2|-|TRBV10-3|TRBD1
CAISETRDRLTGELFF
TGTGCCATCAGTGAGACCCGGGACAGGCTCACCGGGGAGCTGTTTTTT
>TRBJ2-1|few|TRBV7-2|-
CASSLFLQNRYNEQFF
TGTGCCAGCAGCTTATTTCTACAGAATCGATACAATGAGCAGTTCTTC
>TRBJ1-4|-|TRBV7-9|-
CASSLSRGTVEKLFF
TGTGCCAGCAGCTTGTCAAGGGGTACGGTTGAAAAACTGTTTTTT
>TRBJ1-1|-|TRBV2|-
CASSLQGQNTEAFF
TGTGCCAGCAGTCTACAGGGACAGAACACTGAAGCTTTCTTT
>TRBJ2-4|medium-sized|TRBV28|-
CASSSNHRDIQYF
TGTGCCAGCAGTTCCAATCATCGGGACATTCAGTACTTC
>TRBJ1-1|-|TRBV18|-
CASSPSGSPKAFF
TGTGCCAGCTCACCAAGCGGGTCACCGAAAGCTTTCTTT
>TRBJ1-1|-|TRBV11-1|-
CASSLSLFRRNTEAFF
TGTGCCAGCAGCTTGTCCCTCTTCCGGAGGAACACTGAAGCTTTCTTT
>TRBJ2-3|-|TRBV5-1|TRBD1
CASSIDPSSGTGGGTDTQYF
TGCGCCAGCAGCATCGATCCCTCGTCCGGGACAGGGGGCGGGACAGATACGCAGTATTTT
>TRBJ1-5|-|TRBV30|-
CAWSPIGEGWRLTQPQHF
TGTGCCTGGAGTCCGATAGGGGAGGGATGGCGCTTAACTCAGCCCCAGCATTTT
>TRBJ1-2|-|TRBV9|-
CASSPPGHLSNYGYTF
TGTGCCAGCTCTCCCCCGGGACATCTGTCTAACTATGGCTACACCTTC
>TRBJ2-5|once|TRBV29-1|TRBD1
CSVQTGGRETQYF
TGCAGCGTCCAGACAGGGGGTCGAGAGACCCAGTACTTC
>TRBJ1-5|-|TRBV7-8|-
CASSPGKTAVVHQPQHF
TGTGCCAGCAGCCCCGGGAAAACGGCGGTCGTCCACCAGCCCCAGCATTTT
>TRBJ1-1|-|TRBV30|-
CAWIRNTEAFF
TGTGCCTGGATCCGGAACACTGAAGCTTTCTTT
>TRBJ2-7|-|TRBV5-6|TRBD1
CASSGTGRIYEQYF
TGTGCCAGCAGTGGGACAGGACGGATCTACGAGCAGTACTTC
>TRBJ1-3|few|TRBV6-1|TRBD1
CASSEADRISGNTIYF
TGTGCCAGCAGTGAAGCGGACAGGATCTCTGGAAACACCATATATTTT
>TRBJ2-3|-|TRBV28|-
CASSWGLDSSTDTQYF
TGTGCCAGCAGTTGGGGACTCGATTCTAGCACAGATACGCAGTATTTT
>TRBJ1-1|-|TRBV7-2|-
CASSLVVGVEGTEAFF
TGTGCCAGCAGCTTAGTAGTCGGGGTGGAGGGGACTGAAGCTTTCTTT
>TRBJ1-1|-|TRBV6-6|TRBD1
CASSYSVGTGETEAFF
TGTGCCAGCAGTTACTCGGTCGGGACAGGAGAGACTGAAGCTTTCTTT
>TRBJ2-7|-|TRBV30|-
CAWRLAFRSYEQYF
TGTGCCTGGAGGCTAGCTTTTCGCAGCTACGAGCAGTACTTC
>TRBJ1-2|-|TRBV5-1|-
CASSPEGRVPSGYTF
TGCGCCAGCAGCCCGGAGGGCAGGGTCCCTTCTGGCTACACCTTC
>TRBJ2-7|-|TRBV6-1|-
CASSEGGSYEQYF
TGTGCCAGCAGTGAAGGAGGTTCCTACGAGCAGTACTTC
>TRBJ1-1|-|TRBV5-1|-
CASSLGGMNTEAFF
TGCGCCAGCAGCTTAGGCGGAATGAACACTGAAGCTTTCTTT
>TRBJ1-2|-|TRBV9|-
CASSVGGGVNYGYTF
TGTGCCAGCAGCGTGGGGGGAGGCGTAAACTATGGCTACACCTTC
>TRBJ1-4|-|TRBV5-1|TRBD1
CASSLRGTASNEKLFF
TGCGCCAGCAGCTTGCGTGGGACAGCCTCTAATGAAAAACTGTTTTTT